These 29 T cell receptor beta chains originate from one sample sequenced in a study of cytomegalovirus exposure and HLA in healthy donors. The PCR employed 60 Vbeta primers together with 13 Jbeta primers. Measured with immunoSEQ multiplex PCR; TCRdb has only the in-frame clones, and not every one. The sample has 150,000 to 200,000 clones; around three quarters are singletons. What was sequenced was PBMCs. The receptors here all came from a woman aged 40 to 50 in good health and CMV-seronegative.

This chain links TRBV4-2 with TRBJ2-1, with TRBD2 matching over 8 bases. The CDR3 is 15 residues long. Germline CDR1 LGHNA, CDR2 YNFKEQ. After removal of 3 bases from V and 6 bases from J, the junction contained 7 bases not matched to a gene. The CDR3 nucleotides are TGTGCCAGCAGCCAGTTAGCGGGAACAATCAATGAGCAGTTCTTC. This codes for CASSQLAGTINEQFF.

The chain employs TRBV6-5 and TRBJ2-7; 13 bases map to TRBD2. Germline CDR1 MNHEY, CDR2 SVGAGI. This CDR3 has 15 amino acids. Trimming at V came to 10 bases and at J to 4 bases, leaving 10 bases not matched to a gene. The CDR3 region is CATRLAGGGGYEQYF. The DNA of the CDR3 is TGTGCCACCCGACTAGCGGGAGGAGGAGGTTACGAGCAGTACTTC.

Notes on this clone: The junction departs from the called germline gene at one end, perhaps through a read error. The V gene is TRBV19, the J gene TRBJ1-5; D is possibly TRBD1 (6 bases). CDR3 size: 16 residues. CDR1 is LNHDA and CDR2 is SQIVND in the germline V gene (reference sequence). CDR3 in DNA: TGTGCCAGTAGTACACAGGGCCCATATAGCAATCAGCCCCAGAATTTT. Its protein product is CASSTQGPYSNQPQNF.

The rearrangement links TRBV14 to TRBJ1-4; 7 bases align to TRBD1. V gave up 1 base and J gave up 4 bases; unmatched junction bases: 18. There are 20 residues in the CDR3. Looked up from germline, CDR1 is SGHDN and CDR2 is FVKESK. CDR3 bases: TGTGCCAGCAGCCAAGTGATCCGGAGACAGGGAAAGACCTTTAATGAAAAACTGTTTTTT. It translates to CASSQVIRRQGKTFNEKLFF.

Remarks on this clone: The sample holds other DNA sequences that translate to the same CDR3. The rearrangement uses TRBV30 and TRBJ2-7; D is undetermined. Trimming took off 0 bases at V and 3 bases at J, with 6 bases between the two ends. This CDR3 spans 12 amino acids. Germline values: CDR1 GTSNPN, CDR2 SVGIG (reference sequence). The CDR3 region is CAWSVSFYEQYF. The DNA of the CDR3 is TGTGCCTGGAGTGTATCGTTCTACGAGCAGTACTTC.

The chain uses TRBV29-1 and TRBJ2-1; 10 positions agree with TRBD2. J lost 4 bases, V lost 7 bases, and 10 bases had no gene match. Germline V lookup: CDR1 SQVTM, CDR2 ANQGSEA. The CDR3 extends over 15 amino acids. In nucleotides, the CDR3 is TGCAGCGCCGAGGGCCTAGCGGGAGAATACAATGAGCAGTTCTTC. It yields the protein CSAEGLAGEYNEQFF.

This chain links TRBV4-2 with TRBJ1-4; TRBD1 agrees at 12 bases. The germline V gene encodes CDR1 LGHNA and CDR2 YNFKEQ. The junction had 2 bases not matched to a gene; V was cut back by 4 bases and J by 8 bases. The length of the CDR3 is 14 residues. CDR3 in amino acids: CASSPGTGGEKLFF. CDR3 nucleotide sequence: TGTGCCAGCAGCCCCGGGACAGGGGGCGAAAAACTGTTTTTT.

CDR3 DNA sequence: TGTGCCTGGACAAGCGGGAGGGCCCACGAGCAGTACTTC. Its translation is CAWTSGRAHEQYF. The rearrangement joins TRBV30 to TRBJ2-7; 10 bases match TRBD2. Germline trimming cut 4 bases from V and 5 bases from J; bases unmatched to any gene: 5. The CDR3 contains 13 residues. The germline V gene encodes CDR1 GTSNPN and CDR2 SVGIG (reference sequence).

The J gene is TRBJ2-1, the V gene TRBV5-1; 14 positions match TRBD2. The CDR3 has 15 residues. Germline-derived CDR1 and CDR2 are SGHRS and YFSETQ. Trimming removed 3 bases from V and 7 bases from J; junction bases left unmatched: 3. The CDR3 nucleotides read TGCGCCAGCAGCTCCGGACTAGCGGGAGGAAATGAGCAGTTCTTC. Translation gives CASSSGLAGGNEQFF.

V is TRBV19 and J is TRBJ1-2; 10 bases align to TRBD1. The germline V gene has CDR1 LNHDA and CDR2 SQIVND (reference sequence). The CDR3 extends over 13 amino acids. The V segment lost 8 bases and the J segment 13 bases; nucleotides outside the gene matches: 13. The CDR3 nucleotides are TGTGCCAGTTCTAGGGGGGGACAGGGGTCTCCCACCTTC. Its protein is CASSRGGQGSPTF.

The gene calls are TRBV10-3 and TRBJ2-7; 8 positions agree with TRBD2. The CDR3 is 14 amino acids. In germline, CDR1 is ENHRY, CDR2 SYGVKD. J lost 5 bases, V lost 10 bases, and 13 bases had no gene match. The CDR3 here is CATRAAGESHEQYF. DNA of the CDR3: TGTGCCACCAGGGCAGCGGGAGAGTCACACGAGCAGTACTTC.

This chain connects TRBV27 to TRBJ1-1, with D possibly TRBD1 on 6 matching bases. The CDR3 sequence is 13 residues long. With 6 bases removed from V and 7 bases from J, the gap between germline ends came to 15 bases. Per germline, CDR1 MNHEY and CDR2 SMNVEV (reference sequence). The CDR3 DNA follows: TGTGCCAGCAGCACGACAGGAACGATTGAAGCTTTCTTT. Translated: CASSTTGTIEAFF.

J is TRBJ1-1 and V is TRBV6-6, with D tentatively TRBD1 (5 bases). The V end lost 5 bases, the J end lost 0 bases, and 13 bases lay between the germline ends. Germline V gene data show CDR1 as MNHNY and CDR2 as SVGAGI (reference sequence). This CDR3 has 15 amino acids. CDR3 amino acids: CASSPVDSVNTEAFF. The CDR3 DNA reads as TGTGCCAGCAGTCCTGTAGACAGCGTGAACACTGAAGCTTTCTTT.

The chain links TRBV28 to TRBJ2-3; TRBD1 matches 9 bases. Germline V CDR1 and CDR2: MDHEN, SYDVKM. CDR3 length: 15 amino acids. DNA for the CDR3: TGTGCATTCGGAGGGACAGGGCTTAGCACAGATACGCAGTATTTT. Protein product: CAFGGTGLSTDTQYF.

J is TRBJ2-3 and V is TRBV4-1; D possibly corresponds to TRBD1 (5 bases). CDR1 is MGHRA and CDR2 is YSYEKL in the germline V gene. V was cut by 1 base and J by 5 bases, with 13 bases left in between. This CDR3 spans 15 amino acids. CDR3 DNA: TGCGCCAGCAGCCAAGCAGACGTAAGGGGAGATACGCAGTATTTT. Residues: CASSQADVRGDTQYF.

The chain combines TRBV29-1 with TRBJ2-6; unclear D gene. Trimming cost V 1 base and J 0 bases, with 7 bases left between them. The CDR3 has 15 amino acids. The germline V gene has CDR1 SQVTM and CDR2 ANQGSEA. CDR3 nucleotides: TGCAGCGTTGAAGTTCACAACTCTGGGGCCAACGTCCTGACTTTC. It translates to CSVEVHNSGANVLTF. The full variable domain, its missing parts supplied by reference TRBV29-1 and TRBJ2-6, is SAVISQKPSRDICQRGTSLTIQCQVDSQVTMMFWYRQQPGQSLTLIATANQGSEATYESGFVIDKFPISRPNLTFSTLTVSNMSPEDSSIYLCSVEVHNSGANVLTFGAGSRLTVL.

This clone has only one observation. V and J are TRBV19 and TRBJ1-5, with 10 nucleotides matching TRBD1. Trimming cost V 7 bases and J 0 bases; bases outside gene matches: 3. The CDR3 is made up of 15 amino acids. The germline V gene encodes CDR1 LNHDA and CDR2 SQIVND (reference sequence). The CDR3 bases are TGTGCCAGTACTCGGGACAGGGGTAGCAATCAGCCCCAGCATTTT. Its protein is CASTRDRGSNQPQHF.

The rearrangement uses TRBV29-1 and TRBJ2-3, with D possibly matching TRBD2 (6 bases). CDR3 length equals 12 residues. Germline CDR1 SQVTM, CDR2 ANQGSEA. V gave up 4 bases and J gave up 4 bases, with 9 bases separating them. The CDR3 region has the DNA TGCAGCGTTGGACTAGTGGCAGATACGCAGTATTTT. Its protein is CSVGLVADTQYF.

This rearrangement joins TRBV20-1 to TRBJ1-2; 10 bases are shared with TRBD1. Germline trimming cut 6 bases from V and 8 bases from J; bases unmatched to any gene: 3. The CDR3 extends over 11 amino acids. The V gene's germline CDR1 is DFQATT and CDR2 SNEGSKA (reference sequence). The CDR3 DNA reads TGCAGTGCGGGGACAGGGGTAGGCTACACCTTC. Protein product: CSAGTGVGYTF.

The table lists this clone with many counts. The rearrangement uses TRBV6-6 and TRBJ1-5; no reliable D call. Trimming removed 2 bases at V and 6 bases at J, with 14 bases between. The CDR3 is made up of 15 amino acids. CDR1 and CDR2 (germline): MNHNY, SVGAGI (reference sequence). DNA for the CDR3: TGTGCCAGCAGTTACGCCGATGGAGCGGGTCAGCCCCAGCATTTT. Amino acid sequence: CASSYADGAGQPQHF.

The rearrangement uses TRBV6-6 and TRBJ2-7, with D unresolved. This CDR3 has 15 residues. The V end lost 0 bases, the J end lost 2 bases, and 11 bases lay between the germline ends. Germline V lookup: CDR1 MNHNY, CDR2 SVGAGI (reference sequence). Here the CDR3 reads CASSYSSPETYEQYF. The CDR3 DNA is TGTGCCAGCAGTTACTCGTCCCCGGAGACCTACGAGCAGTACTTC.

CDR3 in amino acids: CASSLLEQGALNEQFF. The CDR3 nucleotides read TGTGCCAGCAGCTTGCTAGAACAGGGGGCCCTCAATGAGCAGTTCTTC. The gene calls are TRBV5-7 and TRBJ2-1; 9 bases are a match to TRBD1. TRBV5-7 counts as an open reading frame of uncertain function. The CDR3 extends over 16 amino acids. Germline trimming cut 1 base from V and 6 bases from J; bases unmatched to any gene: 8.

CDR3 protein: CSVEEGAVEAFF. CDR3 nucleotides: TGCAGCGTTGAAGAGGGGGCAGTTGAAGCTTTCTTT. The J gene is TRBJ1-1, the V gene TRBV29-1; D is possibly TRBD1 (6 bases). The V and J ends lost 0 bases and 7 bases respectively, with 9 bases between them. CDR3 length: 12 amino acids. Germline V CDR1 and CDR2: SQVTM, ANQGSEA.

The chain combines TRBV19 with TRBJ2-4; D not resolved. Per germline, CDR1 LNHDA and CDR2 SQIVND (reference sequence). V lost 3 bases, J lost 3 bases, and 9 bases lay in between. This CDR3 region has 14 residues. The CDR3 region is CASSIGLDKNIQYF. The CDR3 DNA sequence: TGTGCCAGTAGTATTGGCCTAGACAAAAACATTCAGTACTTC.

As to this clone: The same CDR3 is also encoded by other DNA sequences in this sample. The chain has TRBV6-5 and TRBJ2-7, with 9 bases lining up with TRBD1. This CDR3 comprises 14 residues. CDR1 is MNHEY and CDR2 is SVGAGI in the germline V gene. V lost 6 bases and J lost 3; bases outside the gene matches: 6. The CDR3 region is CASRLGQGIYEQYF. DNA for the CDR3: TGTGCCAGCAGACTGGGACAGGGAATCTACGAGCAGTACTTC.

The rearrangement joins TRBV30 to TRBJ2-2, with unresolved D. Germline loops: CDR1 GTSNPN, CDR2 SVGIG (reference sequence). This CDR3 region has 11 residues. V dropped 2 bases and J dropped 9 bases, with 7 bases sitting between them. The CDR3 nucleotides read TGTGCCTGGAGTCCTACCCGGGAGCTGTTTTTT. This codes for CAWSPTRELFF.

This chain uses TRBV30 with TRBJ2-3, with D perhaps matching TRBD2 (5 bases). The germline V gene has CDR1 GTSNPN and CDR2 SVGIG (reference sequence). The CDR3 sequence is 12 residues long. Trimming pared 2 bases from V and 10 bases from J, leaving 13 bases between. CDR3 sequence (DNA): TGTGCCTGGAGTTATGTGAGGGATGCGCAGTATTTT. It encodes CAWSYVRDAQYF.

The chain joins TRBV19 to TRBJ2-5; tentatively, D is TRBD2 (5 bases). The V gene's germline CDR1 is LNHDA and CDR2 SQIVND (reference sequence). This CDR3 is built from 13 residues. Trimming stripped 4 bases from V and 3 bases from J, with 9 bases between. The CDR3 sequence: CASSKRREETQYF. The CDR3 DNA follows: TGTGCCAGTAGTAAGCGGAGAGAAGAGACCCAGTACTTC.

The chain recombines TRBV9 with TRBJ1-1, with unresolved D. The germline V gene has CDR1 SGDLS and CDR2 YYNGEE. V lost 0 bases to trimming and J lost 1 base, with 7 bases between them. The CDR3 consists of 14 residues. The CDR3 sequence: CASSVGSGNTEAFF. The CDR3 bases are TGTGCCAGCAGCGTAGGTTCGGGGAACACTGAAGCTTTCTTT.